These 7 T cell receptor beta chains were sequenced from one sample in a study of shared clonotypes between healthy human individuals (TCRdb year 2020). The method behind the library was the immunoSEQ multiplex PCR assay. TCRdb mirrors the immuneACCESS table, restricted to in-frame sequences. Some clones are absent from its copies; in checked studies, under half trace to an unresolved V gene, and the reason for the others is unknown. The sample profile shows approximately 1.9 million clones; approximately 92% of them were found once. The ten largest clones represent about 1.7% of the sample. CD8 naive samples consisted of CD45RO-negative cells that were positively selected for CCR7, yielding a CD45RA+CCR7+ population without TemRA cells. Sequenced input: naive CD8+ T cells from PBMCs. What the cell subset or site label conveys for this sample: CD45RA+CCR7+. Every receptor here comes from a man aged 18 to 35 in good health. Some clones in this sample may be carry-over from other donors' samples.

The V call is TRBV7-2, the J call TRBJ2-7; tentatively, D is TRBD1 (6 bases). This CDR3 contains 12 residues. Germline-derived CDR1 and CDR2 are SGHTA and FQGNSA. The V end lost 4 bases, the J end lost 6 bases, and 10 bases lay between the germline ends. The chain's CDR3 is CASSSYRAEQYF. CDR3 bases: TGTGCCAGCAGCTCCTACAGGGCCGAGCAGTACTTC.

The chain links TRBV2 to TRBJ1-1; D not certain. CDR1 SNHLY and CDR2 FYNNEI come from the germline V gene. The CDR3 is 12 residues long. V dropped 5 bases and J dropped 6 bases, with 10 bases sitting between them. The CDR3 spells CASSPLSPEAFF. The CDR3 bases are TGTGCCAGCAGTCCCCTATCCCCTGAAGCTTTCTTT.

The rearrangement joins TRBV27 to TRBJ2-7; D unclear. Trimming pared 2 bases from V and 2 bases from J, leaving 10 bases between. Germline values: CDR1 MNHEY, CDR2 SMNVEV (reference sequence). This CDR3 spans 14 amino acids. The CDR3 DNA reads as TGTGCCAGCAGTTTAAAGGCACCACCCTACGAGCAGTACTTC. Translation: CASSLKAPPYEQYF.

This clone was counted a single time. The J gene is TRBJ2-7, the V gene TRBV28; no clear D gene. The V gene's germline CDR1 is MDHEN and CDR2 SYDVKM. The CDR3 has 15 residues. V shed 2 bases and J shed 2 bases, with 13 bases lying between them. The CDR3 coding sequence is TGTGCCAGCAGTTTAACGAGTGCAGACGCCTACGAGCAGTACTTC. It translates to CASSLTSADAYEQYF.

This chain joins TRBV18 and TRBJ1-5; TRBD1 is a possible D gene (5 bases). The germline V gene encodes CDR1 KGHSH and CDR2 LQKENI. The length of the CDR3 is 17 residues. V dropped 5 bases and J dropped 3 bases, with 20 bases sitting between them. The CDR3 reads CASSVTRGKADNQPQHF. The CDR3 coding sequence is TGTGCCAGCTCAGTTACCCGGGGGAAGGCGGACAATCAGCCCCAGCATTTT.

The chain joins TRBV28 to TRBJ2-7; D is unresolved. This CDR3 is 14 amino acids long. The germline V gene encodes CDR1 MDHEN and CDR2 SYDVKM. Trimming stripped 4 bases from V and 3 bases from J, with 13 bases between. CDR3: CASSSGPPYYEQYF. The CDR3 region has the DNA TGTGCCAGCAGTTCCGGACCCCCTTACTACGAGCAGTACTTC.

This chain joins TRBV5-1 and TRBJ1-2; 10 bases agree with TRBD1. CDR1 is SGHRS and CDR2 is YFSETQ in the germline V gene. V was clipped by 4 bases and J by 2 bases; unmatched bases: 8. This CDR3 region has 16 residues. The CDR3 protein is CASSASDRGLNYGYTF. For the CDR3, the DNA is TGCGCCAGCAGCGCGAGTGACAGGGGGCTCAACTATGGCTACACCTTC.